This is a list of T cell receptor beta chains from one sample in a study of T cells in Graves' hyperthyroidism and ophthalmopathy. TCRdb ran MiXCR on the multiplex PCR reads and lists one entry per CDR3 protein. The table has roughly 520,000 distinct CDR3 sequences, approximately 25% seen once. The sequenced material came from blood. Receptors were obtained from a young woman with Graves' ophthalmopathy. Both conserved end residues are part of each CDR3. A D gene is named only where the DNA matches it firmly. The size field is filled for only some rows; it gives once, few, many or a size class.

D: TRBD1
length: 15
size: many
V: TRBV7-2
J: TRBJ2-7
CDR3: CASSADRGETYEQYF
DNA: TGTGCCAGCAGCGCTGACAGGGGGGAGACCTACGAGCAGTACTTC

D: -
length: 15
size: few
V: TRBV7-9
J: TRBJ2-5
CDR3: CASTLAATGKETQYF
DNA: TGTGCCAGCACCCTCGCAGCTACTGGGAAAGAGACCCAGTACTTC

D: -
length: 15
size: -
V: TRBV12-3/TRBV12-4
J: TRBJ2-7
CDR3: CASRPRASLSYEQYF
DNA: TGTGCCAGCAGACCCAGGGCGTCCTTATCCTACGAGCAGTACTTC

D: -
length: 12
size: -
V: TRBV29-1
J: TRBJ1-2
CDR3: CSVEQGVYGYTF
DNA: TGCAGCGTAGAGCAGGGAGTCTATGGCTACACCTTC

D: -
length: 16
size: -
V: TRBV20-1
J: TRBJ1-1
CDR3: CSARTRPVVLNTEAFF
DNA: TGCAGTGCTAGGACTCGCCCAGTTGTCTTGAACACTGAAGCTTTCTTT

D: -
length: 16
size: many
V: TRBV6-4
J: TRBJ2-2
CDR3: CASSDSMQGGIGELFF
DNA: TGTGCCAGCAGTGACTCGATGCAGGGCGGAATCGGGGAGCTGTTTTTT

D: -
length: 15
size: few
V: TRBV14
J: TRBJ2-4
CDR3: CASSHRGRWKNIQYF
DNA: TGTGCCAGCAGCCATAGAGGGCGGTGGAAAAACATTCAGTACTTC

D: -
length: 14
size: many
V: TRBV30
J: TRBJ1-6
CDR3: CAWIKQGHNSPLHF
DNA: TGTGCCTGGATAAAGCAGGGGCATAATTCACCCCTCCACTTT

D: TRBD1
length: 15
size: many
V: TRBV5-8
J: TRBJ1-5
CDR3: CASSLWSGGSQPQHF
DNA: TGTGCCAGCAGCTTGTGGTCAGGGGGGAGTCAGCCCCAGCATTTT

D: -
length: 14
size: -
V: TRBV5-1
J: TRBJ2-2
CDR3: CASSAGLYTGELFF
DNA: TGCGCCAGCAGCGCGGGACTCTACACCGGGGAGCTGTTTTTT

D: -
length: 15
size: few
V: TRBV12-3/TRBV12-4
J: TRBJ1-2
CDR3: CASRGRPGPGYGYTF
DNA: TGTGCCAGCAGGGGTAGACCCGGGCCAGGCTATGGCTACACCTTC

D: -
length: 15
size: -
V: TRBV28
J: TRBJ1-5
CDR3: CASSFLQGGDQPQHF
DNA: TGTGCCAGCAGTTTCCTTCAGGGTGGGGATCAGCCCCAGCATTTT

D: -
length: 12
size: -
V: TRBV6-2/TRBV6-3
J: TRBJ2-7
CDR3: CASSSAPVEQYF
DNA: TGTGCCAGCAGTTCAGCCCCGGTAGAGCAGTACTTC

D: -
length: 11
size: few
V: TRBV29-1
J: TRBJ1-1
CDR3: CSVARNTEAFF
DNA: TGCAGCGTCGCCCGGAACACTGAAGCTTTCTTT

D: -
length: 14
size: many
V: TRBV12-3/TRBV12-4
J: TRBJ1-3
CDR3: CASSQTVSGNTIYF
DNA: TGTGCCAGCAGTCAGACAGTCTCTGGAAACACCATATATTTT

D: TRBD1
length: 14
size: many
V: TRBV27
J: TRBJ2-7
CDR3: CASSTGQGIYEQYF
DNA: TGTGCCAGCAGTACGGGACAGGGGATCTACGAGCAGTACTTC

D: TRBD1
length: 14
size: many
V: TRBV2
J: TRBJ1-5
CDR3: CASSDRRGDQPQHF
DNA: TGTGCCAGCAGTGATCGCAGGGGGGATCAGCCCCAGCATTTT

D: TRBD1
length: 14
size: many
V: TRBV12-3/TRBV12-4
J: TRBJ1-2
CDR3: CASSHRQGIGGYTF
DNA: TGTGCCAGCAGTCACCGACAGGGAATCGGGGGCTACACCTTC

D: -
length: 13
size: few
V: TRBV6-1
J: TRBJ2-7
CDR3: CASRRAEPYEQYF
DNA: TGTGCCAGCAGGCGAGCGGAGCCCTACGAGCAGTACTTC

D: -
length: 15
size: many
V: TRBV5-1
J: TRBJ2-7
CDR3: CASSAGGGQSYEQYF
DNA: TGCGCCAGCAGCGCCGGCGGGGGCCAATCCTACGAGCAGTACTTC

D: TRBD1
length: 14
size: -
V: TRBV6-2/TRBV6-3
J: TRBJ1-2
CDR3: CASSSSKGARGYTF
DNA: TGTGCCAGCTCCTCCTCCAAGGGGGCTCGAGGCTACACCTTC

D: TRBD1
length: 16
size: many
V: TRBV6-5
J: TRBJ1-2
CDR3: CASSYSGQGTSYGYTF
DNA: TGTGCCAGCAGTTACTCCGGACAGGGGACGTCATATGGCTACACCTTC

D: -
length: 12
size: many
V: TRBV27
J: TRBJ2-2
CDR3: CASSFRRDQLFF
DNA: TGTGCCAGCAGTTTTCGGCGGGACCAGCTGTTTTTT

D: -
length: 11
size: -
V: TRBV30
J: TRBJ1-1
CDR3: CAWSVWGEAFF
DNA: TGTGCCTGGAGTGTATGGGGGGAAGCTTTCTTT

D: -
length: 15
size: many
V: TRBV12-3/TRBV12-4
J: TRBJ1-5
CDR3: CASSLGGNSNQPQHF
DNA: TGTGCCAGCAGTTTAGGGGGTAATAGCAATCAGCCCCAGCATTTT

D: -
length: 13
size: many
V: TRBV24-1
J: TRBJ2-6
CDR3: CATRGAGANVLTF
DNA: TGTGCCACCAGGGGAGCTGGGGCCAACGTCCTGACTTTC

D: -
length: 12
size: many
V: TRBV6-2/TRBV6-3
J: TRBJ2-5
CDR3: CASKPAEETQYF
DNA: TGTGCCAGCAAACCAGCGGAAGAGACCCAGTACTTC

D: -
length: 14
size: many
V: TRBV18
J: TRBJ1-1
CDR3: CASSPQGVDTEAFF
DNA: TGTGCCAGCTCACCACAGGGGGTGGACACTGAAGCTTTCTTT